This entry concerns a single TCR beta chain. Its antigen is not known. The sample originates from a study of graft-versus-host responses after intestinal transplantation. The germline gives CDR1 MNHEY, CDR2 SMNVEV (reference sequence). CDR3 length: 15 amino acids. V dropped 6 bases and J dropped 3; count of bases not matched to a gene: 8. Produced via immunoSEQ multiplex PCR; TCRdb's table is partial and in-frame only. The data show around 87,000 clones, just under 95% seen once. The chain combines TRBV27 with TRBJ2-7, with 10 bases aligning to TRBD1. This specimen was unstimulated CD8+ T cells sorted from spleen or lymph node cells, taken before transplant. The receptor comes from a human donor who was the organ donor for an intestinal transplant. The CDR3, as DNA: TGTGCCAGCAGCCTTTCCGGGACAGGGGTCTACGAGCAGTACTTC. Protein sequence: CASSLSGTGVYEQYF.